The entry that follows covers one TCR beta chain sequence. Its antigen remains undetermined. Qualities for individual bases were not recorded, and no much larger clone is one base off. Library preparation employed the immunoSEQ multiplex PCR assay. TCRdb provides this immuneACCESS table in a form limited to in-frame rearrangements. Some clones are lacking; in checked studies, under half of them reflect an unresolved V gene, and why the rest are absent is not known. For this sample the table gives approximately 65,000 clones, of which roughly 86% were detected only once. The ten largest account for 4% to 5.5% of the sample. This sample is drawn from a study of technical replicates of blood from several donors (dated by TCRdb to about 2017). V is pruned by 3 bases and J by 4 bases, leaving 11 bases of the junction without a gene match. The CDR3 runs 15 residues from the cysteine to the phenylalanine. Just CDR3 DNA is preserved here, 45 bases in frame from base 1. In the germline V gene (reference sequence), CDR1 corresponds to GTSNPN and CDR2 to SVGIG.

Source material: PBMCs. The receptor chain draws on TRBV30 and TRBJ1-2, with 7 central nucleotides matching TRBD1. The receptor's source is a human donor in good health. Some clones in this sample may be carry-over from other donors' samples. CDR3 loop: CAWSPQDRAPYGYTF. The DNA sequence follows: TGTGCCTGGAGCCCACAAGACAGGGCCCCCTATGGCTACACCTTC.